This passage covers 3 T cell receptor beta chains from one sample sequenced in a study of T-cell memory formation after mild COVID-19. TCRdb fed the 5' RACE reads into MiXCR, producing one record per CDR3 protein. This sample carries about 350,000 distinct CDR3 sequences, roughly an eighth of them seen once, and the ten largest clones take approximately 22%. Material: PBMCs or a T cell subset sorted from them (not recorded which). The receptors stem from a man between 18 and 29 years old who had mild COVID-19 (a few samples of this study predate the infection). Cell type and time point are not known.

This rearrangement joins TRBV13 to TRBJ2-7; the match to TRBD2 covers 15 bases. The CDR3 is 18 amino acids. The J segment lost 0 bases and the V segment lost 3 bases, leaving 6 bases of the junction unmatched. Germline-derived CDR1 and CDR2 are PRHDT and FYEKMQ (reference sequence). The CDR3: CASSFSGLAGGRSYEQYF. DNA of the CDR3: TGTGCCAGCAGCTTCTCCGGACTAGCGGGGGGGCGCTCCTACGAGCAGTACTTC.

This clonotype was counted a few times. The chain joins TRBV7-2 to TRBJ2-3; D may match TRBD1 or TRBD2 (6 bases each). Trimming removed 1 base from V and 0 bases from J, with 11 bases in between. This CDR3 is 16 amino acids long. The germline V gene encodes CDR1 SGHTA and CDR2 FQGNSA. The CDR3 coding sequence is TGTGCCAGCAGCTTAGACAGGGAGGTGAGCACAGATACGCAGTATTTT. Protein product: CASSLDREVSTDTQYF.

This clonotype was seen more than once but under ten times. CDR3 DNA: TGCGCCAGCAGCTTGGGGGACTTAATGGGGCAAGAGACCCAGTACTTC. Residues: CASSLGDLMGQETQYF. V and J are TRBV5-1 and TRBJ2-5; D possibly corresponds to TRBD2 (6 bases). V lost 0 bases to trimming and J lost 2 bases, with 14 bases between them. The CDR3 covers 16 residues. The V gene's germline CDR1 is SGHRS and CDR2 YFSETQ.